These T cell receptor beta chains were read from a single sample in a study of shared clonotypes between healthy human individuals. The method was immunoSEQ multiplex PCR; TCRdb's version includes in-frame clones alone and lacks a portion of them. The sample holds about 2.4 million clones, over 85% seen once. Sequencing was carried out using naive CD4+ T cells from PBMCs. The receptor source for this set is a man younger than 35 in good health. Some clones in this sample may be carry-over from other donors' samples. Each CDR3 is given without its conserved first and last residue. A D gene is named only where the DNA matches it firmly.

ASSLSRGSLGEQF | TRBV7-9 | - | TRBJ2-1
ASSVSGRAGDTQY | TRBV28 | TRBD2 | TRBJ2-3
ASAPEGQPQNYGYT | TRBV5-6 | TRBD1 | TRBJ1-2
ASKSGGNLGSPLH | TRBV27 | TRBD1 | TRBJ1-6
ASSRGDSSYEQY | TRBV5-1 | - | TRBJ2-7
ASSPGGREQY | TRBV7-2 | TRBD2 | TRBJ2-7
ASSLGAVLPRGAYEQY | TRBV5-1 | - | TRBJ2-7
ASSPPGSTDNEQF | TRBV7-9 | - | TRBJ2-1
ATSRPGTGDTQY | TRBV15 | - | TRBJ2-3
ASSTATDTQY | TRBV19 | - | TRBJ2-3
ASSLSAGGPYNEQF | TRBV27 | TRBD2 | TRBJ2-1
ASSLDFSGSDTGELF | TRBV11-3 | - | TRBJ2-2
ASRTGTSGAYEQY | TRBV28 | TRBD2 | TRBJ2-7
ASCVTTGDNEKLF | TRBV28 | TRBD1 | TRBJ1-4
ASSDLMLLRPRSYNEQF | TRBV7-3 | - | TRBJ2-1
ASSLAGVAGWDEQF | TRBV28 | TRBD2 | TRBJ2-1
ASSPLLTTDTQY | TRBV7-3 | - | TRBJ2-3
ATSRSRAGGRHREQY | TRBV15 | TRBD2 | TRBJ2-7
ASQAGGTNNEQF | TRBV28 | TRBD2 | TRBJ2-1
ASSEGQGRQY | TRBV2 | TRBD1 | TRBJ2-7
ASSTDRGSTDTQY | TRBV5-6 | TRBD1 | TRBJ2-3
AISERTSRSGNTIY | TRBV10-3 | - | TRBJ1-3
ASSRLRALYEQY | TRBV28 | - | TRBJ2-7
ASSGGTSGRSYNEQF | TRBV7-2 | TRBD2 | TRBJ2-1
ASGFESSSGANVLT | TRBV12-5 | - | TRBJ2-6
ASSPPGTANNEQY | TRBV11-3 | TRBD1 | TRBJ2-7
ASSQAPTIMGGELF | TRBV4-2 | - | TRBJ2-2
ASSQDQGQVLVEAF | TRBV14 | TRBD1 | TRBJ1-1
ASSLEWADTQY | TRBV7-9 | - | TRBJ2-3
ASSQDRVGEQF | TRBV14 | - | TRBJ2-1
ASSLSQDRYEQY | TRBV5-1 | - | TRBJ2-7
ASSPQLAVIYEQY | TRBV27 | TRBD2 | TRBJ2-7
ASRGDHANTEAF | TRBV5-1 | - | TRBJ1-1
ASSERGRAVGGYT | TRBV6-1 | - | TRBJ1-2
ASSRLGSGDEKLF | TRBV19 | - | TRBJ1-4
ASSDSAGAYEQY | TRBV9 | - | TRBJ2-7
ASSVGGLAGPQQY | TRBV9 | TRBD2 | TRBJ2-7
ASSLADPGRETQY | TRBV7-2 | - | TRBJ2-5
ASNPLQGPGYT | TRBV7-8 | - | TRBJ1-2
ASSASGSSKNIQY | TRBV9 | TRBD2 | TRBJ2-4
ASSDRAYSYEQY | TRBV5-1 | TRBD1 | TRBJ2-7
SVERDRGPGNTIY | TRBV29-1 | TRBD1 | TRBJ1-3
ASSQAGGQNYGYT | TRBV4-2 | TRBD1 | TRBJ1-2
ASSLDPGTQY | TRBV5-1 | - | TRBJ2-5
ASSPSSYNEQF | TRBV2 | - | TRBJ2-1